These 3 T cell receptor beta chains share one sample of origin, sequenced in a study of patients and donors after allogeneic stem cell transplantation. Using its own MiXCR run on the RT-PCR reads, TCRdb lists one record per CDR3 protein. Of more than 150,000 distinct CDR3 sequences in the sample, approximately 24% were seen once. Sequencing input: blood, either unsorted or a sorted T cell fraction (not recorded which). The receptors originated from a human donor who was either an allogeneic HSCT recipient or a stem cell or donor lymphocyte infusion donor (not recorded which). It is not recorded whose cells these are; they may come from a transplant donor.

This clonotype was found a few times. The CDR3 region is CATSRGQGAYGYTF. CDR3 nucleotide sequence: TGTGCCACCAGCAGGGGACAGGGGGCCTATGGCTACACCTTC. V usage is TRBV15 and J usage is TRBJ1-2; TRBD1 agrees at 12 bases. Germline trimming cut 3 bases from V and 4 bases from J; bases unmatched to any gene: 0. In germline, CDR1 is LNHNV, CDR2 YYDKDF (reference sequence). The CDR3 is 14 residues long. The whole variable domain, remainder taken from reference TRBV15 and TRBJ1-2, is DAMVIQNPRYQVTQFGKPVTLSCSQTLNHNVMYWYQQKSSQAPKLLFHYYDKDFNNEADTPDNFQSRRPNTSFCFLDIRSPGLGDTAMYLCATSRGQGAYGYTFGSGTRLTVV.

This clonotype came up once. The V call is TRBV20-1, the J call TRBJ2-1; 9 bases align to TRBD2. CDR1 is DFQATT, CDR2 SNEGSKA, per germline (reference sequence). This CDR3 comprises 17 residues. Trimming at V came to 1 base and at J to 6 bases, leaving 13 bases not matched to a gene. CDR3 nucleotides: TGCAGTGCTAGAGTCCCTAGGTTGGGCGGGAGGGGCAATGAGCAGTTCTTC. This encodes CSARVPRLGGRGNEQFF.

The chain couples TRBV29-1 to TRBJ2-5; 7 positions agree with TRBD1. V lost 6 bases, J lost 1 base, and 2 bases stayed unmatched. The germline V gene encodes CDR1 SQVTM and CDR2 ANQGSEA. There are 12 residues in the CDR3. CDR3 coding DNA: TGCAGCGTCGACAGGGCCCAAGAGACCCAGTACTTC. Its protein product is CSVDRAQETQYF. Using reference TRBV29-1 and TRBJ2-5 for the parts outside the CDR3, the full variable domain is SAVISQKPSRDICQRGTSLTIQCQVDSQVTMMFWYRQQPGQSLTLIATANQGSEATYESGFVIDKFPISRPNLTFSTLTVSNMSPEDSSIYLCSVDRAQETQYFGPGTRLLVL.